This T cell receptor beta chain was observed in a study of glioma-infiltrating T cells after dendritic cell vaccination. Study-level information: Glioblastoma patients came from Phase I and II dendritic cell vaccination trials. Study-level findings and limits: The cohort had few patients with full blood and tumor sets.

CDR1 is KGHSH, CDR2 LQKENI, per germline. Trimming took 6 bases from V and 5 from J; bases not matched to a gene: 6. The CDR3 is 16 amino acids. Only patients with spare fresh-frozen tumor and over two years of follow-up were included. Blood PBMC samples: pre-vaccination, two weeks post third vaccination, and at tumor progression. TCRdb's table, derived via immunoSEQ multiplex PCR, lists solely in-frame clones and lacks some. The top ten clones hold 2.2% of a sample with about 32,000 clones, 90% of them seen once. Remarks on this clone: The antigen remains unidentified.

V gene TRBV18 combines with J gene TRBJ2-1; 14 positions match TRBD2. The receptor was derived from a human donor with glioblastoma. Material: blood, obtained before dendritic cell vaccination. Written as DNA, the CDR3 is TGTGCCAGCTCGTCCGGGACTAGCGGGGGTAACAATGAGCAGTTCTTC. This gives the protein CASSSGTSGGNNEQFF.